The present TCR beta chain was sequenced within a study of vaccination and CD4 T cells after COVID-19 (dated by TCRdb to between 2020 and 2023). Study-wide context: The convalescent cohort included six males and four females, with two Hispanic individuals, seven Caucasians, two Asians and one multiracial person. Participants received two doses of either the Pfizer-BioNTech BNT162b2 vaccine (n=8) or the Moderna mRNA-1273 vaccine (n=2). As controls, cultures received a CEFX viral epitope pool (the positive control), an HIV-1 Nef peptide pool (the negative control), or no peptide at all. Post-COVID blood samples from convalescent patients were collected a median of approximately 93 days after diagnosis, with a range of roughly 35 to 170 days. For stimulating the cultures, overlapping spike peptide pools were used, derived from SARS-CoV-2 as well as from the common cold coronaviruses HCoV-NL63, HCoV-OC43 and HCoV-229E. In an earlier paper using these donors, memory CD4+ T cell crossreactivity between SARS-CoV-2 and common cold coronavirus spike proteins was assessed at the TCR clonotype level. In around 9 COVID-19 convalescent patients and a few infection-naive healthy vaccine recipients, researchers compared the spike-specific CD4+ TCR repertoire from before mRNA vaccination with the repertoire from after. Post-vaccine blood samples were obtained a median of approximately 70 days after the second vaccine dose, with a range of about 13 to 250 days.

At the junction V is shortened by 7 bases and J by 8 bases; bases outside the gene matches: 13. The CDR3 contains 14 residues, cysteine and phenylalanine counted. Only the CDR3 part of the read is kept: 42 bases, read in frame from the first base. What the authors observed across the whole study: The number of convalescent patients in the study was relatively small, and the study did not examine early timepoints following natural infection. The median count of SARS-CoV-2-reactive clonotypes went up from 21 after infection to roughly 38 after vaccination, although the change was not significant. In convalescent patients, a median roughly 87% of post-vaccine SARS-CoV-2-reactive clones were detected only after vaccination, suggesting vaccine-specific priming. Nearly all vaccine-specific clones in convalescent patients (304 of 307) were mono-reactive for SARS-CoV-2 spike rather than cross-reactive with common cold coronaviruses.

Turning to this clonotype: No antigen is known for it. No much larger clone exists at a distance of one base, and base qualities are not known.

Taken with the paper, the label for treatment or condition translates to: roughly nine-day PBMC culture with coronavirus spike peptide pools or control peptides (ViraFEST assay). CD4+ T cells from unexposed donors were collected before the COVID-19 pandemic (2011-2018). The study used the ViraFEST assay, which expanded antigen-specific T cells with peptide pools and then identified expanded clonotypes by TCR sequencing. More than 1.5 million PBMCs per well were cultured in IMDM with about 5% human AB serum and 8.5 to 10 IU/ml IL-2, plus 10 ug/ml peptide pools. Half of the culture medium was replaced with fresh IL-2-containing medium on days 3 and 7. CD4+ T cells were isolated after less than twelve days of culture through negative selection using the EasySep CD4+ T cell isolation kit. As cell number allowed, CD4+ T cells from unexposed donors were tested for reactivity to SARS-CoV-2 S and N and to four common cold coronavirus spike pools. Ficoll-Paque Plus gradient centrifugation was used to isolate PBMCs from whole blood, and the isolated PBMCs were then either used fresh or cryopreserved at -140C. Culture conditions were generally each tested in triplicate wells. Leukapheresis product for the unexposed donors was purchased commercially.

Library method: PCR. At the Johns Hopkins FTIC core, DNA from the cultured CD4+ T cells underwent TCR sequencing with the Oncomine TCR Beta short-read assay. Genomic DNA was extracted from the cultured CD4+ T cells with the QIAamp micro DNA kit. Oncomine TCR Beta libraries made from cultured CD4+ T cells were pooled using unique dual indexes and sequenced on an Illumina iSeq 100. From the authors' description of their analysis: Non-productive sequences were removed, and CDR3s that did not start with C, did not end with F or W, or were shorter than 7 amino acids were discarded. The MANAFEST web application was used to identify antigen-specific clonotypes by comparing peptide-stimulated wells against reference wells and other culture wells. For a clone to be called positive, the clone needed an FDR below 0.05, an odds ratio above 5, and a productive frequency above 0.1% in at least two of three replicate wells. Clonotypes that were significantly expanded in both SARS-CoV-2 spike wells and at least one common cold coronavirus spike condition were defined as cross-reactive. Using R version 3.6.1, CDR3 homology was evaluated through Levenshtein distances (stringdist) along with unrooted phylogenetic trees (ape). In-frame beta chains were kept once TCRdb had trimmed the public reads at Q25 with fastp and called clones with MiXCR. Duplicate CDR3 protein sequences are folded into a single record with the most common DNA and genes. The V and J calls reflect TCRdb's pipeline rather than the authors' work. For this sample there are thousands of distinct CDR3 sequences; around a third appear just once. The ten largest clones capture 13% to 15% of the sample.

The sample was CD4+ T cells from blood, cultured in vitro. The clonotype comes from a human donor in good health. The sequence joins TRBV12-3 or TRBV12-4 to TRBJ1-2, and TRBD1 aligns with 7 junction nucleotides. The CDR3 protein sequence reads: CASTRDRRIQGYTF. The DNA sequence is TGTGCCAGCACCAGGGACAGACGAATACAAGGCTACACCTTC.